Described below is a single T cell receptor (beta chain) sequence and its context. Its antigen is not yet known. There are no base qualities to consult, and no much larger clone falls within one base. These data belong to a study of cytomegalovirus exposure and HLA in healthy donors (dated by TCRdb to 2016 to 2017). In terms of the full investigation: An earlier analysis of a few hundred of the donors reported 250 to 350 Gb of sequence data and 100 million to 120 million unique TCR beta sequences obtained from about 180 million T cells. Several DR-DQ haplotypes were handled as single units for association and clustering, since linkage in the cohort was strong. To decide whether each TCR beta V gene segment behaved as functional or pseudogenic, an earlier analysis of some 600 of the donors relied on high-throughput TCR beta sequencing. HLA typing covered class I and class II loci at four-digit resolution. An early release covering 550 to 650 HLA-typed donors comprised about 300 gigabases of sequencing data and around 80 million unique TCR sequences. A later analysis re-examined previously published TCR beta repertoires from more than 550 donors and added high-resolution HLA genotyping to investigate patterns of TCR occurrence. Among roughly 400 genotyped donors of the cohort, an average of approximately 250,000 unique TCR beta nucleotide sequences were sequenced per donor, around 18% of them non-productive. In the later analysis, no new phenotypic data were used to find candidate immune exposures; instead, reliance was placed on TCR beta sequences and their occurrence across donors. A later genetic analysis used genome-wide SNP genotypes for about three fifths of the roughly 700 donors, treating that subset as a discovery cohort. Among the roughly 400 genotyped donors, around 81% belonged to the genetic ancestry cluster associated with self-reported Caucasian donors. High-throughput TCR immunosequencing, statistical association of individual TCRs with disease status, and machine learning were combined to predict cytomegalovirus infection status. The study aimed to test whether signatures of past pathogen exposure could be identified by cataloging public T cell receptors. Donor age, sex, ethnicity and CMV serostatus were compiled together with the repertoire data. Every repertoire in the discovery cohort had been generated on one and the same sequencing platform. The study profiled the T cell repertoires of hundreds of subjects by immunosequencing and related them to cytomegalovirus serostatus. The number of typed donors differed by locus: 629-630 for A, B, C, DRB1 and DQB1; approximately 540 for DQA1; approximately 610 for DPA1; and about 450 for DPB1. Besides the first cohort of around 700 subjects, a separate validation cohort made up of 90 to 150 different subjects was used.

The CDR3 numbers 15 residues from cysteine through phenylalanine. Only the CDR3 portion is preserved as DNA: 45 bases, with reading frame beginning at the first base. CDR1 is given as MGHDK and CDR2 as SYGVNS, both from the germline V gene. Relative to germline, V is missing 1 base and J is missing 1 base, with 2 bases of the junction outside any gene match. The cohort was made up of about 610 healthy bone marrow donors. All cohort members were sampled while nominally healthy, although unrecorded immune exposures were likely present. The donor tested CMV seropositive, placing the donor among the 310 or so seropositive members of the cohort. Every donor gave a peripheral blood sample, and the peripheral blood mononuclear cells from that sample were used for TCR beta sequencing. The Qiagen DNeasy Blood Extraction Kit was used to extract genomic DNA from the blood cell samples. Libraries were built with the immunoSEQ multiplex PCR assay. A mixture of 60 forward primers for TCR Vbeta segments and 13 reverse primers for TCR Jbeta segments was used in the multiplex PCR. The CDR3 region of rearranged TCR beta genes was amplified from genomic DNA with a multiplex PCR assay. The Illumina HiSeq System was used to sequence the amplified TCR beta libraries as 87-base-pair reads. The published analysis was carried out like this. A later analysis counted about 80 million unique TCR beta chains across the roughly 700 repertoires, and roughly 10 million of these chains were shared by at least two donors. Raw reads were error-corrected and collapsed into unique sequences by a nearest-neighbor algorithm in which closely related sequences were merged to remove PCR and sequencing errors. CDR3 sequences were aligned to IMGT reference sequences to assign V, D and J gene segments. For a sequence to be retained, a match of at least six nucleotides was required to both a V gene segment and a J gene segment. A rearrangement counted as productive if the CDR3 had no stop codons and remained in frame with V and J, and every other rearrangement counted as non-productive. CDR3 was defined according to IMGT convention as the region running from the second conserved V-encoded cysteine to the conserved J-encoded phenylalanine. The earlier analysis of roughly 590 of the donors excluded any sequence lacking an unambiguous match to a single V gene segment. An earlier analysis of approximately 590 of the donors called V segments functional above 56.7% productive rearrangements and segregating when the between-donor standard deviation exceeded 5%. A statistical classification framework was developed to diagnose cytomegalovirus status using the catalog of TCR beta chain sequences. In a later analysis, TCR nucleotide sequences were compared against IMGT/GENE-DB human TR gene sequences so that V and J genes could be assigned. In a later analysis, CDR3 sequences and most-parsimonious VDJ recombination scenarios were assigned using the TCRdist pipeline. In a later analysis, each TCR beta chain was defined by its CDR3 amino acid sequence together with its V-gene family, and reads without a unique V-gene family were excluded. To address suspected cross-contamination and a sequencing artifact, a later analysis removed approximately 600 highly shared, low-generation-probability nucleotide sequences. A later analysis calculated a clonal expansion index for each public chain from normalized within-repertoire ranks of inferred template counts. Generation probabilities in a later analysis came from a VDJ recombination model fitted to out-of-frame rearrangements, and those results were checked against IGoR. In a later analysis, TCR-TCR, TCR-HLA and TCR-CMV co-occurrence was scored with hypergeometric tests, and a repertoire-size bias correction was applied to TCR pairs. In a later analysis, false discovery rates were estimated by permuting HLA or CMV assignments 20 times. In a later analysis, co-occurring TCRs were grouped with DBSCAN, and TCRdist sequence similarity was added when clustering was performed within HLA-allele-positive subsets. Co-occurrence clustering excluded repertoires with fewer than 30,000 or more than 120,000 public chains, plus five with anomalous nucleotide sharing. The source is immuneACCESS, and TCRdb retained only in-frame sequences with V and J called. Part of the clones is not carried over; for the studies checked, unresolved V genes explain less than half of this, and the remainder is unexplained. V, J and clone size are those of that table, while D and trimming were read from the DNA. Present in this sample are about 76,000 clones, more than 65% of which were seen just once. The top ten clonotypes cover about 12% of the sample.

What the research found in general, with its limitations: Some IMGT-functional V segments, including TRBV6-2 and TRBV6-3, could not be distinguished by the 87-base-pair reads and were therefore excluded. An earlier analysis of roughly 570 of the donors showed that most TCR beta V segments appeared in productive rearrangements either about 87% or about 30% of the time, which broadly matched IMGT annotations. Compared with equally common non-associated chains, HLA-associated TCR beta chains in a later analysis were more clonally expanded and had lower generation probabilities. The study gave a list of around 170 TCR beta chains associated with cytomegalovirus. According to a later analysis, most CMV-associated TCR beta chains appeared to be HLA-restricted, and the HLA associations seemed to be driven largely by CMV exposure. Specific HLA alleles were associated with roughly 17,000 TCR beta sequences at a false discovery rate of 0.05 in a later analysis. Because HLA typing was missing for some donors at each locus, association tests included only the typed subset. A later genetic analysis reported fewer N-insertions in productive TCRs among donors in an Asian-associated ancestry cluster than the roughly 700-donor mean. Across donors, most TCR sequences were observed very rarely, whereas some public TCRs were present in many individuals. A further reported finding was that TCR beta sequences accurately predicted the HLA-A and HLA-B alleles for most subjects in the first cohort. Correlated functional status among segregating V segments might be attributable to linkage disequilibrium, but an unknown experimental factor could not be ruled out. Sequencing depth was assumed to be roughly uniform across donors in the presence/absence analyses, though that assumption may not hold. When HLA alleles, especially DR and DQ, strongly co-occurred, TCR associations were difficult to assign to individual alleles. In a later analysis, the rate of TCR association differed among HLA loci, with DRB1 alleles having the most associated TCRs and HLA-C alleles having the fewest. A later genetic analysis associated a missense DCLRE1C variant with V-gene and J-gene trimming of TCR beta chains, and an independent cohort replicated the association. A group of highly shared sequence variants was considered likely to be a technical artifact of the sequencing pipeline. In vitro tests confirmed that three of the cytomegalovirus-associated TCR beta chains recognize cytomegalovirus antigens. The cohort was sequenced for TCR beta chains only, and without alpha or paired-chain data the features that could be detected were limited. It was suggested by the authors that the approach could potentially be generalized to other disease states and immunological phenotypes. For the cohort, immune exposure information was limited to CMV serostatus. In a later analysis, several top co-occurrence clusters were reported to appear linked to parvovirus B19, influenza, CMV and Epstein-Barr virus. The classifier was reported to diagnose cytomegalovirus status with high specificity and sensitivity in both the original and validation cohorts. Because counts were too low, under 20 rarely observed V segments, including chromosome 9 orphons, were left out of the earlier analysis of 587 of the donors.

The receptor was isolated from a male donor in good health and CMV-seropositive. In this chain, TRBV25-1 is recombined with TRBJ1-1, and TRBD1 matches 8 of the central bases. The sample consisted of PBMCs. The DNA is TGTGCCAGCAGTGAATTAGGACAGGGGAACACTGAAGCTTTCTTT. It is translated as CASSELGQGNTEAFF.